This T cell receptor (beta chain) was recovered during a study of cytomegalovirus exposure and HLA in healthy donors. Study results and limitations: Apart from CMV serostatus, no immune exposure information was available. The study recorded about 150 TCR beta chains that were cytomegalovirus-associated.

Amplification used 60 Vbeta primers and 13 Jbeta primers. Measured with immunoSEQ multiplex PCR; TCRdb has only the in-frame clones, and not every one. This sample's clone table lists about 39,000 clones. Concerning this clone itself: Its antigen remains unknown.

This CDR3 spans 13 amino acids. CDR1 SGHKS and CDR2 YYEKEE come from the germline V gene (reference sequence). Trimming removed 4 bases at V and 1 base at J, with 7 bases between. The TCR sequence derives from a woman aged 30 to 39 in good health and CMV-seropositive. The material sequenced was PBMCs. This chain uses TRBV5-5 with TRBJ2-3; the D gene is possibly TRBD1 (6 bases). The DNA for the CDR3 is TGTGCCAGCAGCCGACAGGGCACAGATACGCAGTATTTT. Translating gives CASSRQGTDTQYF.